The 26 T cell receptor beta chains given below trace back to one sample, sequenced in a study of T cells in tumors after PD-1 blockade. The table came from immunoSEQ multiplex PCR; TCRdb's copy has only in-frame clones and leaves some out. The sample contains tens of thousands of clones, roughly 80% of which appear only once. The sample here was PBMCs, taken before anti-PD-1 treatment. These receptors all stem from a human donor with basal cell carcinoma.

The V call is TRBV9, the J call TRBJ1-2, with unresolved D. From germline, CDR1 is SGDLS and CDR2 YYNGEE. With 2 bases removed from V and 8 bases from J, the gap between germline ends came to 7 bases. The CDR3 length is 11 residues. CDR3 nucleotide sequence: TGTGCCAGCAGCGTGAATGACGGCTACACCTTC. Its protein is CASSVNDGYTF.

This clone was recorded a few times. J is TRBJ1-5 and V is TRBV2, with D possibly TRBD1 on 5 matching bases. V was pared by 3 bases and J by 4 bases, with 13 bases between. This CDR3 region has 15 residues. Germline V gene data show CDR1 as SNHLY and CDR2 as FYNNEI. The CDR3 loop reads CASSEAGGRNQPQHF. The CDR3 DNA sequence: TGTGCCAGCAGTGAGGCGGGGGGAAGGAATCAGCCCCAGCATTTT. The full variable domain, rest sourced from reference TRBV2 and TRBJ1-5, is EPEVTQTPSHQVTQMGQEVILRCVPISNHLYFYWYRQILGQKVEFLVSFYNNEISEKSEIFDDQFSVERPDGSNFTLKIRSTKLEDSAMYFCASSEAGGRNQPQHFGDGTRLSIL.

The genes are TRBV5-1 and TRBJ2-3; 9 bases map to TRBD2. The V and J ends lost 2 bases and 5 bases, in that order; junction bases with no gene match: 6. The V gene's germline CDR1 is SGHRS and CDR2 YFSETQ. The CDR3 covers 15 residues. The CDR3 loop reads CASSFQLAGIDTQYF. CDR3 coding DNA: TGCGCCAGCAGCTTTCAGCTAGCGGGGATAGATACGCAGTATTTT.

The J gene is TRBJ2-7, the V gene TRBV7-2; 7 bases map to TRBD2. The germline CDR1 and CDR2 sequences are SGHTA and FQGNSA. This CDR3 contains 14 residues. V dropped 1 base and J dropped 2; count of bases not matched to a gene: 2. CDR3 sequence reads: CASSLGGGTYEQYF. The CDR3 DNA reads TGTGCCAGCAGCTTAGGGGGGGGAACCTACGAGCAGTACTTC.

The chain recombines TRBV5-1 with TRBJ1-2, with D maybe TRBD1 (5 bases). Trimming left V 5 bases short and J 3 bases short, with 14 bases between. Germline V gene lookup returns CDR1 SGHRS and CDR2 YFSETQ. The CDR3 covers 14 residues. The CDR3 nucleotides are TGCGCCAGCAGACGAACAGGAGACTACTATGGCTACACCTTC. It is translated as CASRRTGDYYGYTF.

J is TRBJ1-1 and V is TRBV30; D not resolved. Trimming shortened V by 5 bases and J by 5 bases, and 12 bases separated the two germline ends. Germline CDR1 reads GTSNPN; CDR2 reads SVGIG (reference sequence). The CDR3 runs 12 residues. The CDR3 DNA reads as TGTGCCTGGGCTAGGAGTTGGACTGAAGCTTTCTTT. Translated: CAWARSWTEAFF.

Only one count was recorded for this clone. The chain couples TRBV5-4 to TRBJ1-1, with no clear D. Germline V gives CDR1 SGHNT, CDR2 YYREEE (reference sequence). V was shortened by 4 bases and J by 1 base, with 8 bases between the two germline ends. The CDR3 sequence is 13 residues long. DNA for the CDR3: TGTGCCAGCAGCCGCCGTGAGAACACTGAAGCTTTCTTT. Its protein is CASSRRENTEAFF.

The V and J genes are TRBV28 and TRBJ2-7; 8 bases align to TRBD2. Per germline, CDR1 MDHEN and CDR2 SYDVKM. V lost 6 bases, J lost 2 bases, and 6 bases stayed unmatched. This CDR3 contains 14 residues. The DNA of the CDR3 is TGTGCCAGCAGAGGCGGGGGGCCGACCTACGAGCAGTACTTC. Encoded protein: CASRGGGPTYEQYF. Drawing the rest from reference TRBV28 and TRBJ2-7, the complete variable domain is DVKVTQSSRYLVKRTGEKVFLECVQDMDHENMFWYRQDPGLGLRLIYFSYDVKMKEKGDIPEGYSVSREKKERFSLILESASTNQTSMYLCASRGGGPTYEQYFGPGTRLTVT.

The chain recombines TRBV7-9 with TRBJ2-1; D perhaps matches TRBD2 (5 bases). Germline CDR1 is SEHNR and CDR2 is FQNEAQ (reference sequence). This CDR3 region has 13 residues. Between the trimmed V and J ends, which lost 3 bases and 9 bases, there was a span of 12 bases. CDR3 coding DNA: TGTGCCAGCAGCTTGCAGGATGGAGGTGAGCAGTTCTTC. Its protein is CASSLQDGGEQFF. Complete variable domain (other parts from reference TRBV7-9 and TRBJ2-1): DTGVSQNPRHKITKRGQNVTFRCDPISEHNRLYWYRQTLGQGPEFLTYFQNEAQLEKSRLLSDRFSAERPKGSFSTLEIQRTEQGDSAMYLCASSLQDGGEQFFGPGTRLTVL.

This rearrangement joins TRBV7-9 to TRBJ1-2, with D unclear. Germline CDR1 is SEHNR and CDR2 is FQNEAQ (reference sequence). The CDR3 totals 15 residues. The V and J ends lost 0 bases and 0 bases respectively, with 8 bases between them. The DNA of the CDR3 is TGTGCCAGCAGCTTAGCCGGCGGAGCTAACTATGGCTACACCTTC. It yields the protein CASSLAGGANYGYTF.

The sample holds a few counts of this clone. The chain combines TRBV3-1 (or the pseudogene TRBV3-2) with TRBJ2-7, with 16 bases identical to TRBD2. The CDR3 has 15 amino acids. Trimming at V came to 4 bases and at J to 9 bases, leaving 6 bases not matched to a gene. Looked up from germline, CDR1 is LGHDT and CDR2 is YNNKEL (reference sequence). The DNA for the CDR3 is TGTGCCAGCAGCCCCGGGACTAGCGGGGGGGCCGGGCAGTACTTC. Translated: CASSPGTSGGAGQYF.

The V and J genes are TRBV2 and TRBJ1-6, with 8 bases identical to TRBD1. Trimming cost V 4 bases and J 6 bases; bases outside gene matches: 8. Germline V gives CDR1 SNHLY, CDR2 FYNNEI. CDR3 length: 16 residues. CDR3 sequence: CASSGPDRALNSPLHF. The CDR3 DNA reads as TGTGCCAGCAGTGGCCCGGACAGGGCCCTTAATTCACCCCTCCACTTT.

V gene TRBV19 combines with J gene TRBJ1-4; possible D gene TRBD1, 5 bases. Trimming took off 4 bases at V and 7 bases at J, with 19 bases between the two ends. The CDR3 has 16 residues. Germline assignment: CDR1 LNHDA and CDR2 SQIVND (reference sequence). CDR3 nucleotides: TGTGCCAGTAGTAGGATTAGGGGCGCGAGGGGTGAAAAACTGTTTTTT. It yields the protein CASSRIRGARGEKLFF. Variable domain in full (rest from reference TRBV19 and TRBJ1-4): DGGITQSPKYLFRKEGQNVTLSCEQNLNHDAMYWYRQDPGQGLRLIYYSQIVNDFQKGDIAEGYSVSREKKESFPLTVTSAQKNPTAFYLCASSRIRGARGEKLFFGSGTQLSVL.

The V call is TRBV27, the J call TRBJ1-1; D may be TRBD1 (5 bases). This CDR3 is built from 16 residues. Trimming took 4 bases from V and 7 from J, leaving 22 bases between them. The germline gives CDR1 MNHEY, CDR2 SMNVEV (reference sequence). CDR3 in amino acids: CASSSFQGTLGFEAFF. In DNA, the CDR3 is TGTGCCAGCAGTTCCTTCCAGGGTACCCTAGGCTTTGAAGCTTTCTTT.

The chain joins TRBV5-1 to TRBJ2-3; 7 nucleotides align to TRBD1. The ends lost 9 bases at V and 6 bases at J; junction bases unmatched: 10. Germline CDR1 SGHRS, CDR2 YFSETQ. The CDR3 totals 13 residues. CDR3 region: CATSTGPRDTQYF. The CDR3 bases are TGCGCCACTTCGACAGGGCCTCGGGATACGCAGTATTTT.

The rearrangement joins TRBV19 to TRBJ2-5, with 11 bases identical to TRBD1. Germline CDR1 is LNHDA and CDR2 is SQIVND (reference sequence). This CDR3 comprises 15 residues. J was trimmed by 5 bases and V by 5 bases; bases with no gene match: 7. DNA for the CDR3: TGTGCCAGTAGTCGCCGGGGACAGGGGGAGGAGACCCAGTACTTC. Translating gives CASSRRGQGEETQYF.

V and J are TRBV5-1 and TRBJ2-3; TRBD2 matches 12 bases. Germline V gene data show CDR1 as SGHRS and CDR2 as YFSETQ. CDR3 length: 18 residues. V trimming: 0 bases; J trimming: 2 bases; junction bases outside the gene matches: 7. This CDR3 is CASSLGRTSGELTDTQYF. Written as DNA, the CDR3 is TGCGCCAGCAGCTTGGGCCGGACTAGCGGGGAGCTCACAGATACGCAGTATTTT.

The chain recombines TRBV20-1 with TRBJ1-2, with 10 bases matching TRBD1. The CDR3 length is 15 residues. Unmatched junction bases numbered 7, after V lost 3 bases and J lost 3 bases. Germline loops: CDR1 DFQATT, CDR2 SNEGSKA (reference sequence). CDR3 residues: CSASGTGEVYYGYTF. In DNA, the CDR3 is TGCAGTGCTAGTGGGACAGGGGAAGTTTACTATGGCTACACCTTC.

The rearrangement joins TRBV19 to TRBJ2-3; perhaps TRBD1 as D (6 bases). From germline, CDR1 is LNHDA and CDR2 SQIVND (reference sequence). CDR3 length equals 12 residues. V was trimmed by 3 bases and J by 6 bases, leaving 7 bases between them. Written as DNA, the CDR3 is TGTGCCAGTAGTATTAGGGGGGATACGCAGTATTTT. It is translated as CASSIRGDTQYF.

V gene TRBV6-4 combines with J gene TRBJ2-3, with 8 positions matching TRBD2. The CDR3 is 15 residues long. After removal of 2 bases from V and 3 bases from J, the junction contained 4 bases not matched to a gene. Germline V gene data show CDR1 as MRHNA and CDR2 as SNTAGT. The CDR3 is CASSDRGGWTDTQYF. The CDR3 DNA reads TGTGCCAGCAGTGACCGGGGGGGATGGACAGATACGCAGTATTTT.

The chain is built from TRBV12-3 or TRBV12-4 and TRBJ2-1; tentatively, D is TRBD1 or TRBD2 (5 bases each). V was pared by 1 base and J by 8 bases, with 6 bases between. CDR3 length: 12 amino acids. In nucleotides, the CDR3 is TGTGCCAGCAGTTTAGGAGGGGATGAGCAGTTCTTC. Protein sequence: CASSLGGDEQFF.

Turning to this clone: The sample carries other DNA sequences with the same CDR3. The chain combines TRBV25-1 with TRBJ2-7, with a tentative D call TRBD2 (6 bases). The germline CDR1 and CDR2 sequences are MGHDK and SYGVNS. The CDR3 runs 14 residues. The V end lost 3 bases, the J end lost 3 bases, and 12 bases lay between the germline ends. The chain's CDR3 is CASSEGGLNYEQYF. DNA for the CDR3: TGTGCCAGCAGTGAGGGAGGCCTGAACTACGAGCAGTACTTC.

The rearrangement joins TRBV13 to TRBJ1-3; 8 bases align to TRBD1. The length of the CDR3 is 15 residues. Losses at the gene ends were 4 bases for V and 3 bases for J; bases not matched to a gene: 5. Germline V gives CDR1 PRHDT, CDR2 FYEKMQ (reference sequence). Written as DNA, the CDR3 is TGTGCCAGCAGCTCTCAGGGGGCGCTTGGAAACACCATATATTTT. The encoded protein is CASSSQGALGNTIYF. Full variable domain (outside the CDR3, taken from reference TRBV13 and TRBJ1-3): AAGVIQSPRHLIKEKRETATLKCYPIPRHDTVYWYQQGPGQDPQFLISFYEKMQSDKGSIPDRFSAQQFSDYHSELNMSSLELGDSALYFCASSSQGALGNTIYFGEGSWLTVV.

In its sample, this clone was seen a few times. The chain combines TRBV3-1 (or the pseudogene TRBV3-2) with TRBJ1-1, with D tentatively TRBD1 (6 bases). The CDR3 runs 14 residues. V was shortened by 4 bases and J by 2 bases, with 11 bases between the two germline ends. Germline lookup yields CDR1 LGHDT and CDR2 YNNKEL (reference sequence). The CDR3 region has the DNA TGTGCCAGCAGCCCGTCGGGGACAAACACTGAAGCTTTCTTT. This encodes CASSPSGTNTEAFF.

The chain couples TRBV9 to TRBJ2-5, with 12 bases identical to TRBD1. In germline, CDR1 is SGDLS, CDR2 YYNGEE. The junction had 4 bases not matched to a gene; V was cut back by 0 bases and J by 4 bases. The CDR3 consists of 16 residues. CDR3 amino acids: CASSVGGTGGLETQYF. The CDR3 coding sequence is TGTGCCAGCAGCGTAGGGGGGACAGGGGGCTTAGAGACCCAGTACTTC.

This clone was seen once. The rearrangement uses TRBV19 and TRBJ1-1, with no clear D. This CDR3 is 13 amino acids long. The V and J ends lost 6 bases and 1 base respectively, with 9 bases between them. Germline V CDR1 and CDR2: LNHDA, SQIVND (reference sequence). DNA for the CDR3: TGTGCCAGTAGCCTTCAGGAGAACACTGAAGCTTTCTTT. It codes for CASSLQENTEAFF.